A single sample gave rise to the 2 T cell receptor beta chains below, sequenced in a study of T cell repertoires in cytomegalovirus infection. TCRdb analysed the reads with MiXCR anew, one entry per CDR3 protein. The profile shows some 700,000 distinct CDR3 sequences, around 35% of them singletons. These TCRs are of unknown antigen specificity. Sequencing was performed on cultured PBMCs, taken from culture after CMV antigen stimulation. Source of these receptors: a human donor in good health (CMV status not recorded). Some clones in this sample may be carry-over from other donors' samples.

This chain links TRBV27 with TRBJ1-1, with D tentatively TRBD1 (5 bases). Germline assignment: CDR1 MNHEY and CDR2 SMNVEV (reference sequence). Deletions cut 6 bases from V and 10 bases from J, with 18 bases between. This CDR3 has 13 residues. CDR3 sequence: CASRPGTVRGAFF. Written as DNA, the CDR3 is TGTGCCAGCAGACCCGGGACTGTTAGAGGAGCTTTCTTT.

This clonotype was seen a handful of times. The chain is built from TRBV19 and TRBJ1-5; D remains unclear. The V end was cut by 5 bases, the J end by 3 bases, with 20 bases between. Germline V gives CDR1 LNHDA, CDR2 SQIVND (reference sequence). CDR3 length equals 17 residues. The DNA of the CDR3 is TGTGCCAGTAGTCTTAGGCCAATCACCACCAACAATCAGCCCCAGCATTTT. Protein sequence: CASSLRPITTNNQPQHF. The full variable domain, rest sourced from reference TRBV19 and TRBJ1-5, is DGGITQSPKYLFRKEGQNVTLSCEQNLNHDAMYWYRQDPGQGLRLIYYSQIVNDFQKGDIAEGYSVSREKKESFPLTVTSAQKNPTAFYLCASSLRPITTNNQPQHFGDGTRLSIL.